The 28 T cell receptor beta chains below were found in one sample sequenced in a study of identifying expanded T cells in peripheral blood. Sequencing was performed with immunoSEQ multiplex PCR; in TCRdb, only in-frame clones are kept and a portion is missing. Among 75,000 to 90,000 clones listed, around 90% were seen once. Sequencing input: blood. These receptors were collected from a person aged 18-70 years in good health.

The rearrangement uses TRBV5-4 and TRBJ1-1; unclear D gene. This CDR3 is built from 12 residues. Germline V lookup: CDR1 SGHNT, CDR2 YYREEE (reference sequence). Trimming stripped 5 bases from V and 8 bases from J, with 13 bases between. CDR3 coding DNA: TGTGCCAGCAGGAGAGGGATGGGAGAAGCTTTCTTT. Translation gives CASRRGMGEAFF.

This chain uses TRBV7-9 with TRBJ2-1, with D hard to call. Trimming took 8 bases from V and 0 from J, leaving 14 bases between them. The germline CDR1 and CDR2 sequences are SEHNR and FQNEAQ (reference sequence). The CDR3 has 15 residues. The CDR3 sequence is CASEKATSSYNEQFF. The CDR3 DNA is TGTGCCAGCGAGAAAGCGACCAGCTCCTACAATGAGCAGTTCTTC.

The chain couples TRBV10-3 to TRBJ2-7; 9 nucleotides line up with TRBD2. Per the germline V gene, CDR1 is ENHRY and CDR2 is SYGVKD. The V segment lost 0 bases and the J segment 7 bases; nucleotides outside the gene matches: 16. The CDR3 is 18 residues long. The CDR3 here is CAISESKVTGGRAWEQYF. The CDR3 nucleotides read TGTGCCATCAGTGAGTCGAAGGTAACTGGCGGGAGGGCCTGGGAGCAGTACTTC.

The chain joins TRBV19 to TRBJ2-1, with TRBD1 as a possible D gene (5 bases). V shed 2 bases and J shed 8 bases, with 10 bases lying between them. Germline-derived CDR1 and CDR2 are LNHDA and SQIVND (reference sequence). This CDR3 is 13 amino acids long. This CDR3 is CASSINQGHEQFF. DNA of the CDR3: TGTGCCAGTAGTATAAACCAGGGCCATGAGCAGTTCTTC.

Concerning this clone itself: Other DNA sequences of this sample code for an identical CDR3. The J gene is TRBJ1-5, the V gene TRBV4-1; D possibly corresponds to TRBD1 (5 bases). Germline V gene data show CDR1 as MGHRA and CDR2 as YSYEKL. Trimming took off 1 base at V and 5 bases at J, with 15 bases between the two ends. The length of the CDR3 is 16 residues. The CDR3 nucleotides read TGCGCCAGCAGCCAAGTTGAGGGCAGGGACGATCAGCCCCAGCATTTT. Translated: CASSQVEGRDDQPQHF.

This chain joins TRBV18 and TRBJ2-1, with 8 bases fitting TRBD1. CDR1 and CDR2 (germline): KGHSH, LQKENI. The J segment lost 1 base and the V segment lost 3 bases, leaving 8 bases of the junction unmatched. The CDR3 has 17 residues. The CDR3 is CASSPPQGAFSYNEQFF. Here the CDR3 DNA reads TGTGCCAGCTCACCGCCTCAGGGGGCCTTTTCCTACAATGAGCAGTTCTTC.

The chain recombines TRBV2 with TRBJ1-2; D is possibly TRBD1 (5 bases). Trimming removed 1 base from V and 1 base from J, with 10 bases in between. CDR3 length equals 15 residues. The germline V gene encodes CDR1 SNHLY and CDR2 FYNNEI. As DNA, the CDR3 is TGTGCCAGCAGTGAAGGTTCAGGGATTAACTATGGCTACACCTTC. Translating gives CASSEGSGINYGYTF. Full variable domain (rest looked up from reference TRBV2 and TRBJ1-2): EPEVTQTPSHQVTQMGQEVILRCVPISNHLYFYWYRQILGQKVEFLVSFYNNEISEKSEIFDDQFSVERPDGSNFTLKIRSTKLEDSAMYFCASSEGSGINYGYTFGSGTRLTVV.

The genes are TRBV30 and TRBJ2-7, with 9 bases lining up with TRBD2. The V gene end was trimmed by 2 bases and the J gene end by 3 bases; junction bases not matched to a gene: 14. Germline V lookup: CDR1 GTSNPN, CDR2 SVGIG (reference sequence). The CDR3 extends over 17 amino acids. This CDR3 is CAWSSFGAAGGLYEQYF. For the CDR3, the DNA is TGTGCCTGGAGTTCCTTTGGGGCAGCGGGAGGCCTCTACGAGCAGTACTTC.

The chain links TRBV11-1 to TRBJ2-7; TRBD1 agrees at 7 bases. Germline CDR1 SGHAT, CDR2 FQDESV (reference sequence). Unmatched junction bases numbered 3, after V lost 1 base and J lost 0 bases. The length of the CDR3 is 15 residues. Written as DNA, the CDR3 is TGTGCCAGCAGCTTAGAAAGGGGGCACTCCTACGAGCAGTACTTC. The encoded protein is CASSLERGHSYEQYF.

J is TRBJ1-2 and V is TRBV28; D unclear. With 11 bases removed from V and 6 bases from J, the gap between germline ends came to 10 bases. Per germline, CDR1 MDHEN and CDR2 SYDVKM. This CDR3 is built from 10 residues. The CDR3 DNA is TGTGCCGCGGCGAGGGATGGCTACACCTTC. Its translation: CAAARDGYTF.

This chain links TRBV30 with TRBJ1-2; TRBD1 matches at 7 bases. The J segment lost 8 bases and the V segment lost 7 bases, leaving 10 bases of the junction unmatched. Germline V gene sequence: CDR1 GTSNPN, CDR2 SVGIG (reference sequence). This CDR3 comprises 12 residues. The CDR3 is CAYTQGWKGYTF. The DNA of the CDR3 is TGTGCCTATACACAGGGGTGGAAAGGCTACACCTTC. The full variable domain, completed using reference TRBV30 and TRBJ1-2, is SQTIHQWPATLVQPVGSPLSLECTVEGTSNPNLYWYRQAAGRGLQLLFYSVGIGQISSEVPQNLSASRPQDRQFILSSKKLLLSDSGFYLCAYTQGWKGYTFGSGTRLTVV.

V is TRBV11-3 and J is TRBJ2-7; 12 nucleotides align to TRBD2. Looked up from germline, CDR1 is SGHNT and CDR2 is YENEEA. The CDR3 has 15 amino acids. The trim removed 5 bases at V and 5 bases at J, leaving 7 bases unmatched. The CDR3 bases are TGTGCCAGCAGCCTTAACGGACTAGCGGGACACGAGCAGTACTTC. Encoded protein: CASSLNGLAGHEQYF. The full variable domain, rest sourced from reference TRBV11-3 and TRBJ2-7, is EAGVVQSPRYKIIEKKQPVAFWCNPISGHNTLYWYLQNLGQGPELLIRYENEEAVDDSQLPKDRFSAERLKGVDSTLKIQPAELGDSAVYLCASSLNGLAGHEQYFGPGTRLTVT.

The chain links TRBV30 to TRBJ1-1; 10 nucleotides agree with TRBD1. The CDR3 contains 17 residues. V gave up 0 bases and J gave up 5 bases; unmatched junction bases: 12. Germline lookup yields CDR1 GTSNPN and CDR2 SVGIG (reference sequence). The CDR3 bases are TGTGCCTGGAGTGTGGGTTGGACAGGGGGACGGGGGACTGAAGCTTTCTTT. Its protein product is CAWSVGWTGGRGTEAFF. Together with reference TRBV30 and TRBJ1-1, the CDR3 gives the full variable domain: SQTIHQWPATLVQPVGSPLSLECTVEGTSNPNLYWYRQAAGRGLQLLFYSVGIGQISSEVPQNLSASRPQDRQFILSSKKLLLSDSGFYLCAWSVGWTGGRGTEAFFGQGTRLTVV.

The V and J genes are TRBV5-6 and TRBJ1-2, with D possibly TRBD1 on 6 matching bases. The CDR3 totals 13 residues. V lost 6 bases and J 8 bases, leaving 17 bases between the germline ends. Germline CDR1 is SGHDT and CDR2 is YYEEEE. The CDR3 DNA reads TGTGCCAGCACCATCAGGGGTAGAGGCGGCTACACCTTC. Translated, it gives CASTIRGRGGYTF.

This sequence joins TRBV5-1 and TRBJ2-5; possibly TRBD1 for D (7 bases). V dropped 0 bases and J dropped 2 bases, with 11 bases sitting between them. The CDR3 spans 15 residues. The germline V gene encodes CDR1 SGHRS and CDR2 YFSETQ. The chain's CDR3 is CASSLAAGGQETQYF. CDR3 nucleotides: TGCGCCAGCAGCTTGGCCGCAGGGGGGCAAGAGACCCAGTACTTC.

This clone has ten or more counts. The CDR3 protein is CAWSTGLTEAFF. The CDR3 nucleotides read TGTGCCTGGAGTACAGGATTGACTGAAGCTTTCTTT. The J gene is TRBJ1-1, the V gene TRBV30; weak D call: TRBD1 (5 bases). Trimming removed 2 bases at V and 5 bases at J, with 9 bases between. CDR3 length: 12 residues. In germline, CDR1 is GTSNPN, CDR2 SVGIG (reference sequence). The whole variable domain, filled in from reference TRBV30 and TRBJ1-1, reads SQTIHQWPATLVQPVGSPLSLECTVEGTSNPNLYWYRQAAGRGLQLLFYSVGIGQISSEVPQNLSASRPQDRQFILSSKKLLLSDSGFYLCAWSTGLTEAFFGQGTRLTVV.

This CDR3 is CASSSEDFHRDNEQFF. The CDR3 DNA sequence: TGTGCCAGCAGTTCCGAGGACTTCCACCGGGACAATGAGCAGTTCTTC. The chain recombines TRBV27 with TRBJ2-1; D perhaps matches TRBD2 (5 bases). Germline values: CDR1 MNHEY, CDR2 SMNVEV (reference sequence). This CDR3 spans 16 amino acids. Between the trimmed V and J ends, which lost 4 bases and 5 bases, there was a span of 18 bases.

V usage is TRBV10-3 and J usage is TRBJ1-2; no clear D. CDR3 length: 14 residues. Germline V gives CDR1 ENHRY, CDR2 SYGVKD. Trimming removed 0 bases at V and 4 bases at J, with 9 bases between. CDR3 bases: TGTGCCATCAGTGAGTCGCGGGATACCTATGGCTACACCTTC. This codes for CAISESRDTYGYTF.

The chain links TRBV19 to TRBJ1-5; 8 positions agree with TRBD1. Trimming took 3 bases from V and 6 from J; bases not matched to a gene: 7. Looked up from germline, CDR1 is LNHDA and CDR2 is SQIVND (reference sequence). The CDR3 extends over 15 amino acids. The CDR3: CASSIKDRAGQPQHF. For the CDR3, the DNA is TGTGCCAGTAGTATTAAGGACAGGGCGGGTCAGCCCCAGCATTTT.

The V call is TRBV2, the J call TRBJ1-1; no firm D call. CDR1 is SNHLY and CDR2 is FYNNEI in the germline V gene. The CDR3 has 15 amino acids. V dropped 8 bases and J dropped 1 base, with 17 bases sitting between them. The CDR3 loop is CASQLGSIGNTEAFF. The CDR3 DNA is TGTGCCAGCCAGTTAGGGTCGATTGGGAACACTGAAGCTTTCTTT.

The chain combines TRBV5-4 with TRBJ2-1; 8 nucleotides match TRBD1. CDR1 is SGHNT and CDR2 is YYREEE in the germline V gene (reference sequence). The CDR3 is made up of 16 amino acids. Losses at the gene ends were 4 bases for V and 0 bases for J; bases not matched to a gene: 6. CDR3 region: CASSGTGRSSYNEQFF. The CDR3 DNA reads as TGTGCCAGCAGCGGGACAGGAAGAAGCTCCTACAATGAGCAGTTCTTC.

The table lists this clone with a count of one. V is TRBV7-2 and J is TRBJ2-7; unclear D gene. The V and J ends lost 4 bases and 5 bases respectively, with 12 bases between them. Germline CDR1 is SGHTA and CDR2 is FQGNSA. The CDR3 runs 13 residues. CDR3 in amino acids: CASSWKTPNEQYF. In DNA, the CDR3 is TGTGCCAGCAGCTGGAAAACTCCTAACGAGCAGTACTTC.

The chain recombines TRBV7-9 with TRBJ2-5; D is unclear. V lost 1 base, J lost 0 bases, and 12 bases lay in between. CDR3 size: 16 residues. Per germline, CDR1 SEHNR and CDR2 FQNEAQ (reference sequence). CDR3 nucleotides: TGTGCCAGCAGCTTAGTCCCCAGACTGGACCAAGAGACCCAGTACTTC. It codes for CASSLVPRLDQETQYF. Full variable domain (outside the CDR3, taken from reference TRBV7-9 and TRBJ2-5): DTGVSQNPRHKITKRGQNVTFRCDPISEHNRLYWYRQTLGQGPEFLTYFQNEAQLEKSRLLSDRFSAERPKGSFSTLEIQRTEQGDSAMYLCASSLVPRLDQETQYFGPGTRLLVL.

This chain uses TRBV7-9 with TRBJ2-5; tentatively, D is TRBD1 (5 bases). Deletions cut 8 bases from V and 5 bases from J, with 27 bases between. CDR1 and CDR2 (germline): SEHNR, FQNEAQ (reference sequence). The CDR3 is made up of 17 amino acids. The DNA for the CDR3 is TGTGCCAGCGTCCCCCCGTGGGGCTGGGGAAGGGGTGAGACCCAGTACTTC. Its protein is CASVPPWGWGRGETQYF.

V gene TRBV4-2 combines with J gene TRBJ2-7, with D unclear. Deletions cut 1 base from V and 2 bases from J, with 6 bases between. Germline CDR1 reads LGHNA; CDR2 reads YNFKEQ. The CDR3 contains 13 residues. Here the CDR3 reads CASSQARTYEQYF. In nucleotides, the CDR3 is TGTGCCAGCAGCCAAGCCCGTACCTACGAGCAGTACTTC.

The chain uses TRBV19 and TRBJ2-1, with 9 nucleotides matching TRBD2. CDR3 size: 15 residues. V shed 3 bases, J shed 4 bases, and the junction held 4 bases outside the gene matches. Germline CDR1 LNHDA, CDR2 SQIVND (reference sequence). CDR3 residues: CASSIGTSWYNEQFF. CDR3 sequence (DNA): TGTGCCAGTAGTATTGGGACTAGCTGGTACAATGAGCAGTTCTTC.

J is TRBJ1-2 and V is TRBV11-1; D gene uncertain. The V gene lost 1 base and the J gene lost 7 bases, with 13 bases spanning the gap. The germline V gene has CDR1 SGHAT and CDR2 FQDESV (reference sequence). The CDR3 spans 14 residues. The CDR3 bases are TGTGCCAGCAGCTTAGATTTTGCAGATAGTGGCTACACCTTC. This codes for CASSLDFADSGYTF. Supplemented by reference TRBV11-1 and TRBJ1-2, the full variable domain reads EAEVAQSPRYKITEKSQAVAFWCDPISGHATLYWYRQILGQGPELLVQFQDESVVDDSQLPKDRFSAERLKGVDSTLKIQPAELGDSAMYLCASSLDFADSGYTFGSGTRLTVV.

The chain carries TRBV19 and TRBJ2-2, with 9 nucleotides matching TRBD2. This CDR3 has 16 amino acids. Germline CDR1 LNHDA, CDR2 SQIVND (reference sequence). V lost 1 base and J lost 6; bases outside the gene matches: 6. DNA of the CDR3: TGTGCCAGTAGTATAGGAGCGGGGGGCGATGCCGGGGAGCTGTTTTTT. It translates to CASSIGAGGDAGELFF.